This T cell receptor beta chain emerged from a study of blood T cell repertoires in COVID-19. Study information: There were acute and convalescent COVID-19 samples, and they came from the United States, Italy and Spain. PBMCs, B-cell-depleted T cells, or T cells were the source of the cDNA or gDNA that made up the material.

Original handling: Amplification of reference gene primers provided the estimated nucleated cell counts. Profiling relied on immunoSEQ multiplex PCR, and the TCRdb table lists in-frame clones only, not all of them. The D gene and trimming were derived from the DNA, and the V and J assignments and clone size from that table. Among 52,000 or so clones, 90% to 95% were seen once, and the ten largest hold around a tenth. Germline CDR1 is LNHDA and CDR2 is SQIVND (reference sequence). The CDR3 is 17 amino acids. The J segment lost 0 bases and the V segment lost 5 bases, leaving 10 bases of the junction unmatched.

Sequencing was done on a sample of peripheral blood. The source is a woman older than 75 with acute or convalescent COVID-19. The genes are TRBV19 and TRBJ1-3; 7 bases are shared with TRBD1. Here the CDR3 DNA reads TGTGCCAGTAGTCCTCAGACAGGGCTACACTCTGGAAACACCATATATTTT. This gives the protein CASSPQTGLHSGNTIYF.